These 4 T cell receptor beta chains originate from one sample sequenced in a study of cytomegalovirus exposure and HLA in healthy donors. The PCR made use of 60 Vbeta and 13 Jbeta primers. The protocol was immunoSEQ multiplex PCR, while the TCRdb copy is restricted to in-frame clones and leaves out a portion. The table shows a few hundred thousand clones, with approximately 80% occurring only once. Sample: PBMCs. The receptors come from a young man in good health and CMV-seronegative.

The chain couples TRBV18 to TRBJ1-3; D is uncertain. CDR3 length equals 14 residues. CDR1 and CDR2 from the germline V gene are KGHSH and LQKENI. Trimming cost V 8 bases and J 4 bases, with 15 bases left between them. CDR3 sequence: CASVSGVRGNTIYF. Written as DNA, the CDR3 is TGTGCCAGCGTTTCGGGAGTGAGAGGAAACACCATATATTTT.

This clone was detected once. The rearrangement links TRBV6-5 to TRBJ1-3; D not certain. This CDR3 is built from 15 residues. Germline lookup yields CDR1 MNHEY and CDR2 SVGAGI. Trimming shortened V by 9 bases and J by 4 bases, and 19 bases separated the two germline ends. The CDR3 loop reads CASAGTGGRGNTIYF. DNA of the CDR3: TGTGCCAGTGCGGGAACGGGAGGAAGGGGAAACACCATATATTTT.

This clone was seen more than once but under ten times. The CDR3 DNA follows: TGTGCCAGCAGCGTCTCGGGGGGAATGGGGCAGTTCTTC. Its translation: CASSVSGGMGQFF. The chain combines TRBV9 with TRBJ2-1; 7 bases are shared with TRBD2. The V gene end was trimmed by 2 bases and the J gene end by 12 bases; junction bases not matched to a gene: 8. The CDR3 is made up of 13 amino acids. Germline CDR1 SGDLS, CDR2 YYNGEE.

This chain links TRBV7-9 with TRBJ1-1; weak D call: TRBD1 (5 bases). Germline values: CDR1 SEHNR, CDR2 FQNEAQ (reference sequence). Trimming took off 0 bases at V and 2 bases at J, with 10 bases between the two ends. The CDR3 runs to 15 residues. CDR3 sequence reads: CASSLAAGPNTEAFF. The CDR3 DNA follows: TGTGCCAGCAGCTTAGCGGCAGGGCCCAACACTGAAGCTTTCTTT.